The next 14 T cell receptor beta chains were all read from a single sample in a study of T cell responses to AZD1222 COVID-19 vaccine. Some clones are missing from TCRdb's copy, which holds only in-frame ones; the method was immunoSEQ multiplex PCR. This sample has some 53,000 clones, with 80% to 90% found just once. The material was peripheral blood, obtained 28 days after the second AZD1222 dose. These receptors were collected from an adult who received the AZD1222 COVID-19 vaccine.

V is TRBV5-1 and J is TRBJ2-1; 7 bases fit TRBD2. With V trimmed by 2 bases and J by 0 bases, 11 bases remained unmatched. This CDR3 has 18 residues. CDR1 is SGHRS and CDR2 is YFSETQ in the germline V gene. The CDR3, as DNA: TGCGCCAGCAGCTTTGGCGGGAGTTGGGGGAGCTCCTACAATGAGCAGTTCTTC. This gives the protein CASSFGGSWGSSYNEQFF.

The CDR3 here is CASSRDRGPGGYGYTF. The CDR3 bases are TGTGCCAGTAGTAGGGACAGGGGGCCCGGCGGCTATGGCTACACCTTC. V usage is TRBV19 and J usage is TRBJ1-2, with TRBD1 identical over 12 bases. The ends lost 4 bases at V and 4 bases at J; junction bases unmatched: 7. In germline, CDR1 is LNHDA, CDR2 SQIVND (reference sequence). The CDR3 runs 16 residues.

V is TRBV5-6 and J is TRBJ2-7, with 8 bases aligning to TRBD2. The CDR3 loop spans 18 amino acids. The ends lost 3 bases at V and 3 bases at J; junction bases unmatched: 17. Per the germline V gene, CDR1 is SGHDT and CDR2 is YYEEEE. The CDR3 nucleotides are TGTGCCAGCAGCTCGCCGGGAGGGGGAGCGGGTGGCGTCTACGAGCAGTACTTC. Residues: CASSSPGGGAGGVYEQYF.

The chain links TRBV6-4 to TRBJ2-3, with no clear D. The V end was cut by 2 bases, the J end by 4 bases, with 10 bases between. Germline loops: CDR1 MRHNA, CDR2 SNTAGT. The length of the CDR3 is 14 residues. Here the CDR3 reads CASSDHSRSDTQYF. CDR3 bases: TGTGCCAGCAGTGACCACAGCAGGTCAGATACGCAGTATTTT.

This chain joins TRBV18 and TRBJ1-1, with TRBD1 matching 7 bases. The CDR3 loop spans 15 amino acids. Germline V gene lookup returns CDR1 KGHSH and CDR2 LQKENI. V was pared by 1 base and J by 5 bases, with 7 bases of the junction left unmatched. The CDR3 DNA sequence: TGTGCCAGCTCACCACTCGACAGGGCGGGAACTGAAGCTTTCTTT. Protein product: CASSPLDRAGTEAFF.

This sequence joins TRBV6-5 and TRBJ1-2, with D perhaps TRBD1 (5 bases). Germline V gives CDR1 MNHEY, CDR2 SVGAGI. V was shortened by 0 bases and J by 4 bases, with 15 bases between the two germline ends. CDR3 length equals 16 residues. The CDR3 sequence: CASSYSRPAGVYGYTF. In DNA form, the CDR3 reads TGTGCCAGCAGTTACTCGAGGCCGGCGGGGGTCTATGGCTACACCTTC.

V is TRBV28 and J is TRBJ1-2, with D possibly being TRBD1 (5 bases). This CDR3 region has 14 residues. Per germline, CDR1 MDHEN and CDR2 SYDVKM. With 6 bases removed from V and 5 bases from J, the gap between germline ends came to 16 bases. The CDR3: CASRLGGISYGYTF. DNA of the CDR3: TGTGCCAGCAGATTGGGGGGAATATCATATGGCTACACCTTC.

This rearrangement joins TRBV5-1 to TRBJ1-6; D not certain. The ends were cut back, 0 bases at V and 9 bases at J, with 13 bases in the middle. The germline gives CDR1 SGHRS, CDR2 YFSETQ. This CDR3 is 15 amino acids long. The CDR3 protein is CASSLAGGTASPLHF. The CDR3 DNA reads TGCGCCAGCAGCTTGGCCGGAGGCACCGCTTCACCCCTCCACTTT.

This clone is a singleton in its sample. This chain links TRBV14 with TRBJ2-7, with 10 bases that match TRBD2. CDR1 is SGHDN and CDR2 is FVKESK in the germline V gene. The CDR3 runs 16 residues. Unmatched junction bases numbered 9, after V lost 2 bases and J lost 5 bases. The CDR3: CASSQRPLAGRNEQYF. As DNA, the CDR3 is TGTGCCAGCAGCCAAAGGCCACTAGCGGGACGCAACGAGCAGTACTTC.

V usage is TRBV7-9 and J usage is TRBJ2-7, with TRBD1 matching 12 bases. Germline V gives CDR1 SEHNR, CDR2 FQNEAQ (reference sequence). V trimming: 6 bases; J trimming: 5 bases; junction bases outside the gene matches: 5. This CDR3 comprises 14 residues. The CDR3 coding sequence is TGTGCCAGCAGGTTCGGGACAGGGGGCGACGAGCAGTACTTC. This translates into CASRFGTGGDEQYF. The full variable domain, its missing parts supplied by reference TRBV7-9 and TRBJ2-7, is DTGVSQNPRHKITKRGQNVTFRCDPISEHNRLYWYRQTLGQGPEFLTYFQNEAQLEKSRLLSDRFSAERPKGSFSTLEIQRTEQGDSAMYLCASRFGTGGDEQYFGPGTRLTVT.

The V call is TRBV3-1 (or the pseudogene TRBV3-2), the J call TRBJ2-2, with a tentative D call TRBD2 (5 bases). With 4 bases removed from V and 4 bases from J, the gap between germline ends came to 19 bases. CDR3 size: 17 residues. Germline CDR1 LGHDT, CDR2 YNNKEL (reference sequence). The CDR3 sequence is CASSPLWESRATGELFF. CDR3 DNA: TGTGCCAGCAGCCCGCTGTGGGAGAGCCGGGCCACCGGGGAGCTGTTTTTT.

CDR3: CASRYDGVYEQYF. CDR3 DNA sequence: TGTGCCAGCAGGTACGATGGGGTGTACGAGCAGTACTTC. The chain has TRBV28 and TRBJ2-7; D unclear. Per germline, CDR1 MDHEN and CDR2 SYDVKM. The CDR3 contains 13 residues. The ends were cut back, 6 bases at V and 4 bases at J, with 13 bases in the middle. Together with reference TRBV28 and TRBJ2-7, the CDR3 gives the full variable domain: DVKVTQSSRYLVKRTGEKVFLECVQDMDHENMFWYRQDPGLGLRLIYFSYDVKMKEKGDIPEGYSVSREKKERFSLILESASTNQTSMYLCASRYDGVYEQYFGPGTRLTVT.

V usage is TRBV9 and J usage is TRBJ2-3, with 8 bases lining up with TRBD1. The trim removed 0 bases at V and 5 bases at J, leaving 5 bases unmatched. Germline CDR1 and CDR2: SGDLS and YYNGEE. This CDR3 has 15 residues. The CDR3 sequence: CASSVAGQGEDTQYF. The CDR3 DNA is TGTGCCAGCAGCGTAGCCGGACAGGGTGAAGATACGCAGTATTTT. The entire variable domain, with the rest obtained from reference TRBV9 and TRBJ2-3, is as follows: DSGVTQTPKHLITATGQRVTLRCSPRSGDLSVYWYQQSLDQGLQFLIQYYNGEERAKGNILERFSAQQFPDLHSELNLSSLELGDSALYFCASSVAGQGEDTQYFGPGTRLTVL.

Remarks on this clone: Germline and junction disagree at one end, which may indicate a read error. This chain links TRBV19 with TRBJ1-2; D is unresolved. Germline V CDR1 and CDR2: LNHDA, SQIVND (reference sequence). There are 14 residues in the CDR3. The CDR3 DNA sequence: TGTGCCAGTACCGCCACGGAGTCAAGCTATGGCCACACCTTC. Translation: CASTATESSYGHTF.